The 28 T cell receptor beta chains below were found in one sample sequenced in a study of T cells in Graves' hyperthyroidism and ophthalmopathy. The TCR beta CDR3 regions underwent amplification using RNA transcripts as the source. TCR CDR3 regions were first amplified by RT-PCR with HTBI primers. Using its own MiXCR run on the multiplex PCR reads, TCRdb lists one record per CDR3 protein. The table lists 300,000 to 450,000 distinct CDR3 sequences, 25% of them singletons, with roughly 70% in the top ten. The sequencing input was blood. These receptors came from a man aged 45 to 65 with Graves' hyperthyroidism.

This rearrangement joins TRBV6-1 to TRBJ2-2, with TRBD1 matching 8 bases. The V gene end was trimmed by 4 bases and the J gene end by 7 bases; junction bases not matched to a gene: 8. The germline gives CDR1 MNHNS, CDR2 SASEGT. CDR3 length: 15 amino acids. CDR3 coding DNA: TGTGCCAGCAGTGGCGCAGGGGGCGCAGTCGGGGAGCTGTTTTTT. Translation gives CASSGAGGAVGELFF.

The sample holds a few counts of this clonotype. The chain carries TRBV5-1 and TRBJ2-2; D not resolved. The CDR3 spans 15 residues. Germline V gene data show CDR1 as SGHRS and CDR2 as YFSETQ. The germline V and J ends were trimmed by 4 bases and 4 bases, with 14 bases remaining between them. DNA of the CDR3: TGCGCCAGCAGCCAGTCGACGTCCGGCACCGGGGAGCTGTTTTTT. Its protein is CASSQSTSGTGELFF.

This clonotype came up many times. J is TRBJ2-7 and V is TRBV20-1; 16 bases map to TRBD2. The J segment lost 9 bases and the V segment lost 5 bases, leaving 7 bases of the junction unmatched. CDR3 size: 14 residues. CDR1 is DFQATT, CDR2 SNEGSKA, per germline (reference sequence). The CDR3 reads CSAAGTSGRAWQYF. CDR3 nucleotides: TGCAGTGCTGCCGGGACTAGCGGGAGGGCCTGGCAGTACTTC.

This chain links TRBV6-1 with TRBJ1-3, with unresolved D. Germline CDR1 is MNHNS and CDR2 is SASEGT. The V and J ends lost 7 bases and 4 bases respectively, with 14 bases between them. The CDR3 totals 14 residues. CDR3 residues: CASKRRTLGNTIYF. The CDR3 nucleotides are TGTGCCAGCAAGAGACGAACGTTGGGAAACACCATATATTTT.

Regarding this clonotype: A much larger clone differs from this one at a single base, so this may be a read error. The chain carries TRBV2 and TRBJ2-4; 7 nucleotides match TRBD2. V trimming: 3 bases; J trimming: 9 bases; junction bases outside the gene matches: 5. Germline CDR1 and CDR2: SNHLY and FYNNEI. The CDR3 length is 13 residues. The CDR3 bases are TGTGCCAGCAGTGATACGGGAGGAACCATTCAGTACTTC. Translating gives CASSDTGGTIQYF.

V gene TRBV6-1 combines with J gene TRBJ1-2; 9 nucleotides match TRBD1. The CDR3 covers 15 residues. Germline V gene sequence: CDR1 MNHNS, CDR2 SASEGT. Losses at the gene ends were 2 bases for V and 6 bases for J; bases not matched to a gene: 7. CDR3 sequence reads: CASSEWATGGNGYTF. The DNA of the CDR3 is TGTGCCAGCAGTGAATGGGCTACAGGGGGCAATGGCTACACCTTC.

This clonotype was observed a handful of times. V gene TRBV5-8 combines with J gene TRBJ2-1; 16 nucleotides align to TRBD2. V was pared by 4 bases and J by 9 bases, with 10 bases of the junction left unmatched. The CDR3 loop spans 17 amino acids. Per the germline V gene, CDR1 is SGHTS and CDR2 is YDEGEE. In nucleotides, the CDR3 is TGTGCCAGCAGCATGGGGACTAGCGGGAGGGATGGAGGTGAGCAGTTCTTC. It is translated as CASSMGTSGRDGGEQFF.

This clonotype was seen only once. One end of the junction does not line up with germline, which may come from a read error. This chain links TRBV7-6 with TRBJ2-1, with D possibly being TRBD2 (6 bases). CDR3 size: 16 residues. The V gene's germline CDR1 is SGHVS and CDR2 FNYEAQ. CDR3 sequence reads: CASSLGVAVAYNEEFF. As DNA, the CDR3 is TGTGCCAGCAGCTTAGGTGTAGCGGTGGCCTACAATGAGGAGTTCTTC.

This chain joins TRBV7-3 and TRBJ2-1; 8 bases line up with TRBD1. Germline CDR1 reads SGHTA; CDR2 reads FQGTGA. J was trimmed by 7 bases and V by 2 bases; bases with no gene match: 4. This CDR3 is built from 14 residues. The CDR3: CASSLGDRSNEQFF. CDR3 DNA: TGTGCCAGCAGCTTAGGGGACAGGTCTAATGAGCAGTTCTTC.

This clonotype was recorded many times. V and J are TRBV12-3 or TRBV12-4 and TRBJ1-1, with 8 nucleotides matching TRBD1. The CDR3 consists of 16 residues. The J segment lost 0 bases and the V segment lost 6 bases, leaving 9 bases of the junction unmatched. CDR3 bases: TGTGCCAGCAGACAGGGGGTAAGGGGGCTGAACACTGAAGCTTTCTTT. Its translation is CASRQGVRGLNTEAFF.

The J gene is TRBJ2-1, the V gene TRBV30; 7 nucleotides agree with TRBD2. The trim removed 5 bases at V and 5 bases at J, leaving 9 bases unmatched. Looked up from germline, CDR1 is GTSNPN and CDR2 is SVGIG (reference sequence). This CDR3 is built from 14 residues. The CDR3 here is CAWDLIAGHNEQFF. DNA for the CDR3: TGTGCCTGGGACCTGATAGCGGGCCACAATGAGCAGTTCTTC.

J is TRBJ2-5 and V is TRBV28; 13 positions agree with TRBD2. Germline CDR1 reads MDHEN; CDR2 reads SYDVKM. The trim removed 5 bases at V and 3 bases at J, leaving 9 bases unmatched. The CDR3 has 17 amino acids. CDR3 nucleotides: TGTGCCAGCAGTATCCTAGGGACTAGCGGGAAAAAAGAGACCCAGTACTTC. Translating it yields CASSILGTSGKKETQYF.

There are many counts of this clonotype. The DNA for the CDR3 is TGTGCCAGCAGTTGGAGGGGACTGGACGAGCAGTACTTC. It translates to CASSWRGLDEQYF. V usage is TRBV2 and J usage is TRBJ2-7, with D possibly being TRBD2 (6 bases). V was pared by 5 bases and J by 5 bases, with 13 bases between. The CDR3 has 13 residues. CDR1 and CDR2 (germline): SNHLY, FYNNEI.

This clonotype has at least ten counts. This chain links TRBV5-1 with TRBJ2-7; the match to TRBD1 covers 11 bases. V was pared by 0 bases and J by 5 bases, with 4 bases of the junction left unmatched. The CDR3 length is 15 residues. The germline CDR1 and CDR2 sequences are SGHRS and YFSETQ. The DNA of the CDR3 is TGCGCCAGCAGCTTGGGGCCGGGACAGGGGGACGAGCAGTACTTC. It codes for CASSLGPGQGDEQYF. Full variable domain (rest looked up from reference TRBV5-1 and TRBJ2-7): KAGVTQTPRYLIKTRGQQVTLSCSPISGHRSVSWYQQTPGQGLQFLFEYFSETQRNKGNFPGRFSGRQFSNSRSEMNVSTLELGDSALYLCASSLGPGQGDEQYFGPGTRLTVT.

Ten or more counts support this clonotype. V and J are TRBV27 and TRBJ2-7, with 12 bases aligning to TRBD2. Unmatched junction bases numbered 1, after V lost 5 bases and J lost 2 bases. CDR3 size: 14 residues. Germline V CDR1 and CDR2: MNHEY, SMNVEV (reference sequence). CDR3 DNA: TGTGCCAGCAGTGGGACTAGCGGGCCCTACGAGCAGTACTTC. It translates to CASSGTSGPYEQYF.

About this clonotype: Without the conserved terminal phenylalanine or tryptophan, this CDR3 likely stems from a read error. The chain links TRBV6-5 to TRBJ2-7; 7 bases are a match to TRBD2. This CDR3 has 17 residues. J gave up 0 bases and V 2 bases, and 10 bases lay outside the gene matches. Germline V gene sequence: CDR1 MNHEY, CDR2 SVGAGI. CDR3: CASSYLPPLADSYEQYL. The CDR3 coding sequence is TGTGCCAGCAGTTACCTTCCCCCGCTAGCGGACTCCTACGAGCAGTACCTC.

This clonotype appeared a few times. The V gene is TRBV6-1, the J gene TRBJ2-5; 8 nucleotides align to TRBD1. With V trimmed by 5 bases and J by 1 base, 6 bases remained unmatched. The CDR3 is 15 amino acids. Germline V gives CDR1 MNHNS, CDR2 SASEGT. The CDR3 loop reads CASSKIDRGQETQYF. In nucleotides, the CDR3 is TGTGCCAGCAGTAAAATCGACAGGGGCCAAGAGACCCAGTACTTC.

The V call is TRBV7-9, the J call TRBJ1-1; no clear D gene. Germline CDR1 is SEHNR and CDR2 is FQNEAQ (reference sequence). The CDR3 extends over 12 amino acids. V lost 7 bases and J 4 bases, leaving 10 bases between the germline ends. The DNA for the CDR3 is TGTGCCAGCACATTCGGTCCCACTGAAGCTTTCTTT. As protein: CASTFGPTEAFF.

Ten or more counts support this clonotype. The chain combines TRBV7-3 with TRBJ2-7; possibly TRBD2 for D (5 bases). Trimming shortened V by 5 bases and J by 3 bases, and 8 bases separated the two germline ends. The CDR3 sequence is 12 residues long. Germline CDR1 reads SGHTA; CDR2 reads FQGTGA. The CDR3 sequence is CASSGRFYEQYF. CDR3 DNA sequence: TGTGCCAGCAGCGGGAGATTCTACGAGCAGTACTTC.

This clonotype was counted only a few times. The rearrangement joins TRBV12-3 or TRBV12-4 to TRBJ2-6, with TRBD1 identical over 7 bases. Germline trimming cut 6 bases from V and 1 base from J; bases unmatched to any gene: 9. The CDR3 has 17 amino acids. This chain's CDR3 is CASSIQGSPSGANVLTF. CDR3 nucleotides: TGTGCCAGCAGCATACAGGGGTCCCCTTCTGGGGCCAACGTCCTGACTTTC.

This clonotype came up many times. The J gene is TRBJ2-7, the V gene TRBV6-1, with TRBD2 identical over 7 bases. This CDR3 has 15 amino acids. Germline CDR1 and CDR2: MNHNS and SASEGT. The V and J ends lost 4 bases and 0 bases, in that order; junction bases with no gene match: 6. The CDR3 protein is CASSASGLSSYEQYF. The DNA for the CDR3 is TGTGCCAGCAGTGCTAGCGGTCTGAGCTCCTACGAGCAGTACTTC.

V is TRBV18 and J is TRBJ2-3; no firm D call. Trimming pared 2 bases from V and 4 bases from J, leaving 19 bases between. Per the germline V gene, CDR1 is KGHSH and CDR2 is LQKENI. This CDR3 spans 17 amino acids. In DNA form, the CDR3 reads TGTGCCAGCTCACCAACAAGGGCCCAGAGAAGGGCAGATACGCAGTATTTT. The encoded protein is CASSPTRAQRRADTQYF.

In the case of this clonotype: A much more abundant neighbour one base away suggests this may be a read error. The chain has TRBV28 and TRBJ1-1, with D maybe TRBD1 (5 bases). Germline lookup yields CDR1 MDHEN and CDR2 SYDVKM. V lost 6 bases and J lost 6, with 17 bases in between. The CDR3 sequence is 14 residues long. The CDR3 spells CASSTGLGSPEAFF. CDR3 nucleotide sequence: TGTGCCAGCAGCACAGGTCTAGGGTCCCCTGAAGCTTTCTTT.

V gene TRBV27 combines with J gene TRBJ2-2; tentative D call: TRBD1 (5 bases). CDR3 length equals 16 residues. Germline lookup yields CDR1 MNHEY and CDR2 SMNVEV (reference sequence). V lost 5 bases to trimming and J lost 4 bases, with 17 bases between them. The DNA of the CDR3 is TGTGCCAGCAGTCCCTACGACTCGCAGGGCACCGGGGAGCTGTTTTTT. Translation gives CASSPYDSQGTGELFF.

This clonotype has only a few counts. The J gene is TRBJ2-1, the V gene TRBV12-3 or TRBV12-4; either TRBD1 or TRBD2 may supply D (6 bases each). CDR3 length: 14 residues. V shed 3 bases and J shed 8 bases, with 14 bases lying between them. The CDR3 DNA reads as TGTGCCAGCAGTTTTGGGGGGCGCGTGGATGAGCAGTTCTTC. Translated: CASSFGGRVDEQFF.

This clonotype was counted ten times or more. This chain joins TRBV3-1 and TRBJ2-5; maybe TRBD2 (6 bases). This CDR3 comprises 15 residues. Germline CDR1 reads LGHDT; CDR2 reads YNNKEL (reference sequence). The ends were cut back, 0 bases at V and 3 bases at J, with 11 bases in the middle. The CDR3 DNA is TGTGCCAGCAGCCAAGAAAGGCGGGGTAAAGAGACCCAGTACTTC. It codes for CASSQERRGKETQYF.

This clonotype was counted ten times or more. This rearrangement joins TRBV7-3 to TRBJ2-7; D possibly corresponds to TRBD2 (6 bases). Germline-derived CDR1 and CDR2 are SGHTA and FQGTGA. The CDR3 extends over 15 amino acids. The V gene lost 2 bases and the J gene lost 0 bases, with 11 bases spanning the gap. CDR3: CASSLLASSSYEQYF. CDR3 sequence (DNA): TGTGCCAGCAGCTTACTAGCGTCGAGCTCCTACGAGCAGTACTTC. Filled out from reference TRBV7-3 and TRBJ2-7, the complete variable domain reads GAGVSQTPSNKVTEKGKYVELRCDPISGHTALYWYRQSLGQGPEFLIYFQGTGAADDSGLPNDRFFAVRPEGSVSTLKIQRTERGDSAVYLCASSLLASSSYEQYFGPGTRLTVT.

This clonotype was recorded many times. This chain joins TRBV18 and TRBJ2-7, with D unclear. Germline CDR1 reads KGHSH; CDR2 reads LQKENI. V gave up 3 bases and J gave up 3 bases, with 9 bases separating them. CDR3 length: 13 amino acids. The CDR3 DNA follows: TGTGCCAGCTCACCGGCACAGAACTACGAGCAGTACTTC. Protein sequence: CASSPAQNYEQYF.